These 9 T cell receptor beta chains were sequenced from one sample in a study of T cell repertoires in cytomegalovirus infection. TCRdb analysed the reads with MiXCR anew, one entry per CDR3 protein. The sample has approximately 250,000 distinct CDR3 sequences, 6% to 8% seen once. The sequencing sample was made of PBMCs. These receptors were taken from a human donor in good health (CMV status not recorded). Some clones in this sample may be carry-over from other donors' samples.

The genes are TRBV7-8 and TRBJ2-7; D might be TRBD1 (6 bases). CDR1 SGHVS and CDR2 FQNEAQ come from the germline V gene. V shed 5 bases and J shed 2 bases, with 16 bases lying between them. This CDR3 has 15 residues. The CDR3 DNA reads TGTGCCAGCAGCAGGGGGACGTCATCGCCCTACGAGCAGTACTTC. Translated: CASSRGTSSPYEQYF.

This clonotype was detected many times. V gene TRBV19 combines with J gene TRBJ2-7; D unresolved. Germline V gene data show CDR1 as LNHDA and CDR2 as SQIVND (reference sequence). The V and J ends lost 5 bases and 2 bases respectively, with 10 bases between them. This CDR3 region has 13 residues. The CDR3 spells CASSEGVAYEQYF. For the CDR3, the DNA is TGTGCCAGTAGTGAAGGAGTTGCCTACGAGCAGTACTTC. Full variable domain (rest looked up from reference TRBV19 and TRBJ2-7): DGGITQSPKYLFRKEGQNVTLSCEQNLNHDAMYWYRQDPGQGLRLIYYSQIVNDFQKGDIAEGYSVSREKKESFPLTVTSAQKNPTAFYLCASSEGVAYEQYFGPGTRLTVT.

This clonotype was detected ten times or more. The chain has TRBV4-2 and TRBJ2-7; 7 bases align to TRBD2. CDR1 and CDR2 (germline): LGHNA, YNFKEQ. CDR3 length: 15 amino acids. V gave up 0 bases and J gave up 2 bases; unmatched junction bases: 4. DNA of the CDR3: TGTGCCAGCAGCCAAGATCCCGGGACTACCTACGAGCAGTACTTC. Protein product: CASSQDPGTTYEQYF.

This clonotype came up many times. V and J are TRBV20-1 and TRBJ1-5, with D possibly being TRBD1 (6 bases). Trimming stripped 0 bases from V and 0 bases from J, with 9 bases between. Germline CDR1 and CDR2: DFQATT and SNEGSKA (reference sequence). CDR3 length equals 15 residues. The CDR3 DNA follows: TGCAGTGCTAGAGAAGAGGGGGGTAGCAATCAGCCCCAGCATTTT. As protein: CSAREEGGSNQPQHF.

This clonotype was recorded at least ten times. The chain joins TRBV15 to TRBJ2-2, with no clear D. V lost 0 bases to trimming and J lost 0 bases, with 11 bases between them. This CDR3 contains 17 residues. The germline V gene encodes CDR1 LNHNV and CDR2 YYDKDF (reference sequence). The CDR3 region is CATSRDFQAANTGELFF. DNA of the CDR3: TGTGCCACCAGCAGAGATTTTCAGGCGGCGAACACCGGGGAGCTGTTTTTT.

This clonotype showed up just once. The chain carries TRBV30 and TRBJ1-5; D is unclear. Germline CDR1 and CDR2: GTSNPN and SVGIG (reference sequence). With 0 bases removed from V and 6 bases from J, the gap between germline ends came to 12 bases. CDR3 length: 14 amino acids. In nucleotides, the CDR3 is TGTGCCTGGAGTGTACAGCCTCTTGGTCAGCCCCAGCATTTT. Amino acid sequence: CAWSVQPLGQPQHF.

This clonotype was observed at least ten times. The chain employs TRBV15 and TRBJ2-2; 9 bases line up with TRBD1. This CDR3 has 16 residues. J lost 5 bases, V lost 2 bases, and 6 bases had no gene match. Looked up from germline, CDR1 is LNHNV and CDR2 is YYDKDF (reference sequence). The CDR3 reads CATSRHSGTGTGELFF. In DNA, the CDR3 is TGTGCCACCAGCAGACATTCCGGGACAGGGACCGGGGAGCTGTTTTTT.

This clonotype was counted many times. The chain carries TRBV28 and TRBJ1-2; D is perhaps TRBD1 (5 bases). The CDR3 is 15 residues long. Trimming shortened V by 5 bases and J by 4 bases, and 17 bases separated the two germline ends. In germline, CDR1 is MDHEN, CDR2 SYDVKM. The CDR3 DNA reads as TGTGCCAGCAGTCTGTCACGACAGAGAGCCTATGGCTACACCTTC. Amino acids: CASSLSRQRAYGYTF.

V gene TRBV7-9 combines with J gene TRBJ1-2; D is unresolved. Trimming pared 3 bases from V and 8 bases from J, leaving 10 bases between. This CDR3 has 12 residues. The germline gives CDR1 SEHNR, CDR2 FQNEAQ (reference sequence). Here the CDR3 DNA reads TGTGCCAGCAGCTTTCGTGGGAACGGCTACACCTTC. Translating gives CASSFRGNGYTF. Together with reference TRBV7-9 and TRBJ1-2, the CDR3 gives the full variable domain: DTGVSQNPRHKITKRGQNVTFRCDPISEHNRLYWYRQTLGQGPEFLTYFQNEAQLEKSRLLSDRFSAERPKGSFSTLEIQRTEQGDSAMYLCASSFRGNGYTFGSGTRLTVV.